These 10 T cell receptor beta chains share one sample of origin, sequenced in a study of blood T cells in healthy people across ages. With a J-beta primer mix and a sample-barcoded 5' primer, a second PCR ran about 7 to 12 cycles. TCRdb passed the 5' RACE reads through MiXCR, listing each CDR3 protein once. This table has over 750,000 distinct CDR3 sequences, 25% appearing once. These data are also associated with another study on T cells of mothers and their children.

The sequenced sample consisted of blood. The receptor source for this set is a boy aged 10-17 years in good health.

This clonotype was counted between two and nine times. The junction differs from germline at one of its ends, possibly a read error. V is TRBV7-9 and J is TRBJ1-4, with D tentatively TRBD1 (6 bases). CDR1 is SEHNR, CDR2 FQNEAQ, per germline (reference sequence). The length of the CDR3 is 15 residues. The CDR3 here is CVSSLGGTGNEKLFF. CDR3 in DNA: TGTGTCAGCAGCTTAGGGGGGACGGGGAATGAAAAACTGTTTTTT.

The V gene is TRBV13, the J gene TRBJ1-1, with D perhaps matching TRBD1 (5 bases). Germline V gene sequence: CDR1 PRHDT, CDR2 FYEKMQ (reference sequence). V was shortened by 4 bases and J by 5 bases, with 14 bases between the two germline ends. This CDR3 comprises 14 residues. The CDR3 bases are TGTGCCAGCAGCTGGGGGACTGGGCAGACTGAAGCTTTCTTT. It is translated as CASSWGTGQTEAFF.

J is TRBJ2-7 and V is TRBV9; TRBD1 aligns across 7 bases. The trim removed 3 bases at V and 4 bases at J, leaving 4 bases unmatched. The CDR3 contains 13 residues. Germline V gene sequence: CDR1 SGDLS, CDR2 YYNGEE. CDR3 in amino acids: CASSGPGGYEQYF. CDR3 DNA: TGTGCCAGCAGCGGCCCAGGGGGTTACGAGCAGTACTTC.

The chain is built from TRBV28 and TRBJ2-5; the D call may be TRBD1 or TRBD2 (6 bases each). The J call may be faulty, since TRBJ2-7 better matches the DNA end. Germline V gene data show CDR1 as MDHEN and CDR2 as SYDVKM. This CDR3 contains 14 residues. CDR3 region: CASSLLVRGPEQYF. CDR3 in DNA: TGTGCCAGCAGTTTACTTGTCCGGGGGCCCGAGCAGTACTTC.

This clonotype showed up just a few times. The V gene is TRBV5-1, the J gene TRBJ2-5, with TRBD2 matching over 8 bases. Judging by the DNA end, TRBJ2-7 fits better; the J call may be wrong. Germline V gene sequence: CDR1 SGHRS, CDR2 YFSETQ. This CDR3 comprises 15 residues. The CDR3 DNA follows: TGCGCCAGCAGCTTAGGGGCGGGAGGCTCTGACGAGCAGTACTTC. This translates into CASSLGAGGSDEQYF.

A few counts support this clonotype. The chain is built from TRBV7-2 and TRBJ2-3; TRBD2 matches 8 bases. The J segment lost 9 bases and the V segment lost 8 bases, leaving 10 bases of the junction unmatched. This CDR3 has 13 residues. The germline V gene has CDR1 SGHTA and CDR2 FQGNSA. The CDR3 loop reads CASPSGGSGTQYF. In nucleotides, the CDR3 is TGTGCCAGCCCCTCGGGGGGGAGTGGGACGCAGTATTTT. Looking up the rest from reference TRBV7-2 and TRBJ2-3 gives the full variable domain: GAGVSQSPSNKVTEKGKDVELRCDPISGHTALYWYRQSLGQGLEFLIYFQGNSAPDKSGLPSDRFSAERTGGSVSTLTIQRTQQEDSAVYLCASPSGGSGTQYFGPGTRLTVL.

The CDR3 spells CASSRTGGTYNEQFF. CDR3 nucleotide sequence: TGTGCCAGCAGTCGTACAGGGGGCACGTACAATGAGCAGTTCTTC. The chain uses TRBV28 and TRBJ2-1, with 9 bases lining up with TRBD1. V lost 5 bases to trimming and J lost 4 bases; unmatched junction nucleotides: 6. The length of the CDR3 is 15 residues. Germline V gene data show CDR1 as MDHEN and CDR2 as SYDVKM. Full variable domain (rest looked up from reference TRBV28 and TRBJ2-1): DVKVTQSSRYLVKRTGEKVFLECVQDMDHENMFWYRQDPGLGLRLIYFSYDVKMKEKGDIPEGYSVSREKKERFSLILESASTNQTSMYLCASSRTGGTYNEQFFGPGTRLTVL.

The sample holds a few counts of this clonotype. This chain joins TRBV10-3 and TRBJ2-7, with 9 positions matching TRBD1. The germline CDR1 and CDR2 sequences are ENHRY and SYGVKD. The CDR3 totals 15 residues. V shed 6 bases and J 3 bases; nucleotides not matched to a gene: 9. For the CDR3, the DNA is TGTGCCATCAGCGAACTACCGGGACAGGGCTACGAGCAGTACTTC. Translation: CAISELPGQGYEQYF.

CDR3 nucleotide sequence: TGCAGTGCTAAAATCCAAGCGGGGGGACCCAAAAACATTCAGTACTTC. Protein sequence: CSAKIQAGGPKNIQYF. The J gene is TRBJ2-4, the V gene TRBV20-1; 9 nucleotides align to TRBD2. The CDR3 runs 16 residues. J gave up 2 bases and V 4 bases, and 9 bases lay outside the gene matches. CDR1 and CDR2 from the germline V gene are DFQATT and SNEGSKA (reference sequence).

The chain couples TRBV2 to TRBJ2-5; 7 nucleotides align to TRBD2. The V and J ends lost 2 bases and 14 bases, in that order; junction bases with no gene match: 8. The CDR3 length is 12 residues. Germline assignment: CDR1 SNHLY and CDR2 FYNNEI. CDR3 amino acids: CASSENVGTTYF. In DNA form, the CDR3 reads TGTGCCAGCAGTGAAAATGTGGGGACTACATACTTC.